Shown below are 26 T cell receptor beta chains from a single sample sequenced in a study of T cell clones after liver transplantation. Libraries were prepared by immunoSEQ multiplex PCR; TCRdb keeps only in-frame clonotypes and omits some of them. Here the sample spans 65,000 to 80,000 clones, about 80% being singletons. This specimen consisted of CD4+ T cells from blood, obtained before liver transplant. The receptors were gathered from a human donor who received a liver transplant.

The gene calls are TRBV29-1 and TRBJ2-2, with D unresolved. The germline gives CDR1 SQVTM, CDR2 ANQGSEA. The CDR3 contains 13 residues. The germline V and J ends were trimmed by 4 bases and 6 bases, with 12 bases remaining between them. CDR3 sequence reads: CSVGGYESGELFF. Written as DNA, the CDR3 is TGCAGCGTTGGGGGTTACGAGTCCGGGGAGCTGTTTTTT.

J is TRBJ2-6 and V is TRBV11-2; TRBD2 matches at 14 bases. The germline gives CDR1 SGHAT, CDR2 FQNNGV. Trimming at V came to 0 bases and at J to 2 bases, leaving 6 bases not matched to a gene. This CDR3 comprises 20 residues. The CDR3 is CASSLEGTSGSYTGANVLTF. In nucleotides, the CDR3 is TGTGCCAGCAGCTTAGAGGGGACTAGCGGGAGTTATACTGGGGCCAACGTCCTGACTTTC.

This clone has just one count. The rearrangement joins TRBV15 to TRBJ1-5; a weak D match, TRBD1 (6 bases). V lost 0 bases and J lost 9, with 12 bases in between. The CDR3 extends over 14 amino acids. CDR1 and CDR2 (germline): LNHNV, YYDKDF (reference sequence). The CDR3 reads CATSRETGGGPQHF. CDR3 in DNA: TGTGCCACCAGCAGAGAGACAGGCGGTGGGCCCCAGCATTTT. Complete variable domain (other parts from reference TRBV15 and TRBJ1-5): DAMVIQNPRYQVTQFGKPVTLSCSQTLNHNVMYWYQQKSSQAPKLLFHYYDKDFNNEADTPDNFQSRRPNTSFCFLDIRSPGLGDTAMYLCATSRETGGGPQHFGDGTRLSIL.

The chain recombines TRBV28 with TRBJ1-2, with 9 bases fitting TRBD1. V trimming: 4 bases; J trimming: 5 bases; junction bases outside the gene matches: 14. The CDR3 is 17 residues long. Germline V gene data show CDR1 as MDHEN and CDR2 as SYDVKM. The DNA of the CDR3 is TGTGCCAGCAGTTGGGGGACAGGGATTATACGAGGATATGGCTACACCTTC. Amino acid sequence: CASSWGTGIIRGYGYTF.

The CDR3 region is CASSTRDSSFYGYTF. CDR3 coding DNA: TGTGCCAGCAGTACCCGGGACAGTTCTTTCTATGGCTACACCTTC. The genes are TRBV27 and TRBJ1-2; 7 bases agree with TRBD1. Germline V gene data show CDR1 as MNHEY and CDR2 as SMNVEV (reference sequence). Trimming took 5 bases from V and 4 from J; bases not matched to a gene: 10. CDR3 length equals 15 residues.

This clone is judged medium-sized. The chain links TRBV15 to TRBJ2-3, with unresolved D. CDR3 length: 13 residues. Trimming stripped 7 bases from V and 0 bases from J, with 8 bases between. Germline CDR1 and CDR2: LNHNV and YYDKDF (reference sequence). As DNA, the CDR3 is TGTGCCACCAACCCTAGAAGCACAGATACGCAGTATTTT. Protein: CATNPRSTDTQYF.

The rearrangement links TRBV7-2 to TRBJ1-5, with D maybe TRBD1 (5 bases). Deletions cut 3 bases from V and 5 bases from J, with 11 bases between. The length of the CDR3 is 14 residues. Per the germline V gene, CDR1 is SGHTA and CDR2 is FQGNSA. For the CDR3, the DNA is TGTGCCAGCAGCTTGGGACTGGGGTATCAGCCCCAGCATTTT. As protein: CASSLGLGYQPQHF.

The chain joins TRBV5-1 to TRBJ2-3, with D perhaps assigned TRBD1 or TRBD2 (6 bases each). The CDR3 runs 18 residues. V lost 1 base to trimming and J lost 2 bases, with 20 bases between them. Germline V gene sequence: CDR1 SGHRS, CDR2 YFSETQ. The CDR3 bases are TGCGCCAGCAGCTTGACCGCGGGACACCAGGGCCACACAGATACGCAGTATTTT. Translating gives CASSLTAGHQGHTDTQYF. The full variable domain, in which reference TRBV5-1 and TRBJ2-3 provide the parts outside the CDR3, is KAGVTQTPRYLIKTRGQQVTLSCSPISGHRSVSWYQQTPGQGLQFLFEYFSETQRNKGNFPGRFSGRQFSNSRSEMNVSTLELGDSALYLCASSLTAGHQGHTDTQYFGPGTRLTVL.

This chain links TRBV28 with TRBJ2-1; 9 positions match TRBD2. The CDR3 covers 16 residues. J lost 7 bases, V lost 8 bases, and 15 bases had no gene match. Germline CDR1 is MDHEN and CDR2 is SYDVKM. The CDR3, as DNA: TGTGCCAGCCGGACGTGGGCGGGAGGGCCGGTGAATGAGCAGTTCTTC. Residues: CASRTWAGGPVNEQFF.

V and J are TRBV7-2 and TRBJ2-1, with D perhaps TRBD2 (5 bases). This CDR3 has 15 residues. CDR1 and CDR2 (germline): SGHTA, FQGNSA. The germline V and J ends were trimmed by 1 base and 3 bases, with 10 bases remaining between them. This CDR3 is CASSLGLALYNEQFF. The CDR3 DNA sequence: TGTGCCAGCAGCTTAGGGCTAGCCCTCTACAATGAGCAGTTCTTC.

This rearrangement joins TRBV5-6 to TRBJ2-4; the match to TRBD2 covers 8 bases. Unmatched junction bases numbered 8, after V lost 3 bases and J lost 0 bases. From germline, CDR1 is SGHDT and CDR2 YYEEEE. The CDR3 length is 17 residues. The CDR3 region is CASSSAGGELAKNIQYF. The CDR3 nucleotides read TGTGCCAGCAGCTCAGCCGGGGGGGAGTTAGCCAAAAACATTCAGTACTTC.

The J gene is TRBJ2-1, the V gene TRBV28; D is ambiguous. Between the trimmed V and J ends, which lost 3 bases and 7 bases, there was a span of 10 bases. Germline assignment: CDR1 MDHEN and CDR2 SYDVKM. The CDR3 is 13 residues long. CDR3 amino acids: CASSFLLVNEQFF. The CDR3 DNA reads TGTGCCAGCAGTTTTCTATTGGTGAATGAGCAGTTCTTC.

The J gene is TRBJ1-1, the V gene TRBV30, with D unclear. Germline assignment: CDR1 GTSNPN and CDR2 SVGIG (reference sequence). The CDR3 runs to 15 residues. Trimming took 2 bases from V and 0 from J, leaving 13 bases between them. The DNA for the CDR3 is TGTGCCTGGAGTCCGCCCCCGGCCCTGAACACTGAAGCTTTCTTT. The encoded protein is CAWSPPPALNTEAFF. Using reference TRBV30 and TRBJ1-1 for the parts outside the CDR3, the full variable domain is SQTIHQWPATLVQPVGSPLSLECTVEGTSNPNLYWYRQAAGRGLQLLFYSVGIGQISSEVPQNLSASRPQDRQFILSSKKLLLSDSGFYLCAWSPPPALNTEAFFGQGTRLTVV.

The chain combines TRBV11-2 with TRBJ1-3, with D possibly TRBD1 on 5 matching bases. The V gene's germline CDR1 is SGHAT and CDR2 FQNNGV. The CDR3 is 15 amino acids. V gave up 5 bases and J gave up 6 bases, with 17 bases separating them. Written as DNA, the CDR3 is TGTGCCAGCAGCCGTGAGTGGGGGTTGGAAAACACCATATATTTT. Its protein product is CASSREWGLENTIYF.

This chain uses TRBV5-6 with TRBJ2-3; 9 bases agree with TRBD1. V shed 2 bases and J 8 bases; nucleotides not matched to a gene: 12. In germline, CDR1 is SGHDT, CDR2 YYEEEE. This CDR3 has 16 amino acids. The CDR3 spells CASSLVATGGSGTQYF. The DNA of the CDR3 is TGTGCCAGCAGCTTAGTAGCGACAGGGGGATCTGGTACGCAGTATTTT. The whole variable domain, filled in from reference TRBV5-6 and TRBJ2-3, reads DAGVTQSPTHLIKTRGQQVTLRCSPKSGHDTVSWYQQALGQGPQFIFQYYEEEERQRGNFPDRFSGHQFPNYSSELNVNALLLGDSALYLCASSLVATGGSGTQYFGPGTRLTVL.

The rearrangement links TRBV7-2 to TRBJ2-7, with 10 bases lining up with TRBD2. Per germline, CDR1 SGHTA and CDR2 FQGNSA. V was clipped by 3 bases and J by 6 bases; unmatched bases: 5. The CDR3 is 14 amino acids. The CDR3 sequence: CASSFASGSVEQYF. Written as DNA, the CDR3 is TGTGCCAGCAGCTTTGCTAGCGGGAGTGTCGAGCAGTACTTC.

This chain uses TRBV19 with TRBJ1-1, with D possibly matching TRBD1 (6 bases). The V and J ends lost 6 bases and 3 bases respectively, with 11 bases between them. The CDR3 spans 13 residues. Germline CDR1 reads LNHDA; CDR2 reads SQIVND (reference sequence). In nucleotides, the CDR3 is TGTGCCAGTAGACTCGGACAGTACACTGAAGCTTTCTTT. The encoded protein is CASRLGQYTEAFF.

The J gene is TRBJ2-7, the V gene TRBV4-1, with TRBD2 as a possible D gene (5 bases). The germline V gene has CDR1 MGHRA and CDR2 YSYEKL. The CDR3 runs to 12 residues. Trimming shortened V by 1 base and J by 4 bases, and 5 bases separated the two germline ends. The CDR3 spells CASSQGGYEQYF. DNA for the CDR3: TGCGCCAGCAGCCAAGGAGGGTACGAGCAGTACTTC.

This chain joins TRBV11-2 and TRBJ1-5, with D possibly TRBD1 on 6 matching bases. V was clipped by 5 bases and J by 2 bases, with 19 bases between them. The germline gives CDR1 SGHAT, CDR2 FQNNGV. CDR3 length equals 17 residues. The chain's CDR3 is CASSRGVGRGRNQPQHF. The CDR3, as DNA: TGTGCCAGCAGCCGAGGTGTGGGCAGGGGTCGCAATCAGCCCCAGCATTTT.

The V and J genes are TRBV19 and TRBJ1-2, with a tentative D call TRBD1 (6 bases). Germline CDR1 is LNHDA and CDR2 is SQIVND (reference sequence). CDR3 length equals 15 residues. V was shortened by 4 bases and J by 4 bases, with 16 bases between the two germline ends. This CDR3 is CASSNPPTGSYGYTF. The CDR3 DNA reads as TGTGCCAGTAGTAACCCGCCAACAGGGTCCTATGGCTACACCTTC.

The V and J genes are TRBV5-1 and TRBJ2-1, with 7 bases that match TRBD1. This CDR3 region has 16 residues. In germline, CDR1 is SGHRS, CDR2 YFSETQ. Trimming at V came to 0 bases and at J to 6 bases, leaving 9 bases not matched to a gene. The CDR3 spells CASSLVGGPRANEQFF. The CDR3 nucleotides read TGCGCCAGCAGCTTGGTAGGGGGCCCCAGGGCCAATGAGCAGTTCTTC.

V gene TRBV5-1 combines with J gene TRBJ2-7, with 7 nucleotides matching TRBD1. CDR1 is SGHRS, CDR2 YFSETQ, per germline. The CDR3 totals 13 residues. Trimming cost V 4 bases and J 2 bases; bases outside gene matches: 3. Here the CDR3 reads CASSPDRPYEQYF. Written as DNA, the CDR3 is TGCGCCAGCAGCCCGGACAGGCCCTACGAGCAGTACTTC.

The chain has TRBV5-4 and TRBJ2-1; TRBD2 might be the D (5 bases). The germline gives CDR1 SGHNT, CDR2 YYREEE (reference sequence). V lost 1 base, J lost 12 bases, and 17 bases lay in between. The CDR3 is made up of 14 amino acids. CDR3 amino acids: CASSLPGIHAGQFF. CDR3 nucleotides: TGTGCCAGCAGCTTGCCGGGAATTCATGCCGGGCAGTTCTTC.

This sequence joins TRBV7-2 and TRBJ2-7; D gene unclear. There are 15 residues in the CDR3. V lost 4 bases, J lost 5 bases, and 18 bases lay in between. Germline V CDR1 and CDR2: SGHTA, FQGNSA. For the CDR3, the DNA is TGTGCCAGCAGCTCACCACCCGTCGATAGCCACGAGCAGTACTTC. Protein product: CASSSPPVDSHEQYF.

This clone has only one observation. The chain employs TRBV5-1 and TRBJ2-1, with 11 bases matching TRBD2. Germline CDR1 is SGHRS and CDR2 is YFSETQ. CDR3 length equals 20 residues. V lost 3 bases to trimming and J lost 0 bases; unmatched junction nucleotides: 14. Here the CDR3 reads CASSSGGGLAELISYNEQFF. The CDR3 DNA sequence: TGCGCCAGCAGCTCCGGCGGGGGACTAGCGGAACTAATCTCCTACAATGAGCAGTTCTTC.

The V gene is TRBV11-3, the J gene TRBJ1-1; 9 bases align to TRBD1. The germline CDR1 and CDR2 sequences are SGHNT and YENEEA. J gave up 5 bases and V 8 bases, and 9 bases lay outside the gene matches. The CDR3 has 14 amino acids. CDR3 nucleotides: TGTGCCAGCGCCCGGGACAGGGCTTCGACTGAAGCTTTCTTT. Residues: CASARDRASTEAFF.